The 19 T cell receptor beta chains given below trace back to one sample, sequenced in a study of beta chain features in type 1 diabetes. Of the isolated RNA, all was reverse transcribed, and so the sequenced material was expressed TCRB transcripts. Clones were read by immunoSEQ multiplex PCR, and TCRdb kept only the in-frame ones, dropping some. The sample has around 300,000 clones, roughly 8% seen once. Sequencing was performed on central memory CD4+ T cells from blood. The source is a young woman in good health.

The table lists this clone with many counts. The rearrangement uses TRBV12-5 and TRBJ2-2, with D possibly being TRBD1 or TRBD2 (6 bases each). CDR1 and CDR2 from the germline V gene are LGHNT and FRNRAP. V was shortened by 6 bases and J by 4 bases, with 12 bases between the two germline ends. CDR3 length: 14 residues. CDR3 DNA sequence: TGTGCTAGTGGCCAACAGGGAGGCACCGGGGAGCTGTTTTTT. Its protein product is CASGQQGGTGELFF.

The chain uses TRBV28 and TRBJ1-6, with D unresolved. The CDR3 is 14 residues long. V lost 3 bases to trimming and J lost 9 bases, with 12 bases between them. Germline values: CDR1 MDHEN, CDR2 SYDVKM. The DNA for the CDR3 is TGTGCCAGCAGTTTGACCGGGCCTGCTTCACCCCTCCACTTT. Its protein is CASSLTGPASPLHF.

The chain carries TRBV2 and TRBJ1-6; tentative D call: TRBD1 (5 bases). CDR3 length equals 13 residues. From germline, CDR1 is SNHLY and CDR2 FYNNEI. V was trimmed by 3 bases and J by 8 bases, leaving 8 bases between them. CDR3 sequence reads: CASSDMGDSPLHF. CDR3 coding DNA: TGTGCCAGCAGTGATATGGGGGATTCACCCCTCCACTTT.

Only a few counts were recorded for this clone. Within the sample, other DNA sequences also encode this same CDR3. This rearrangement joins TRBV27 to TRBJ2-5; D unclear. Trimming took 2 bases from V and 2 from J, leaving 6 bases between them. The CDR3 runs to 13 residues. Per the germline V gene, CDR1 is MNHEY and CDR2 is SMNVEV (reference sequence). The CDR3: CASSLRRQETQYF. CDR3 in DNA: TGTGCCAGCAGTTTAAGGCGGCAAGAGACCCAGTACTTC.

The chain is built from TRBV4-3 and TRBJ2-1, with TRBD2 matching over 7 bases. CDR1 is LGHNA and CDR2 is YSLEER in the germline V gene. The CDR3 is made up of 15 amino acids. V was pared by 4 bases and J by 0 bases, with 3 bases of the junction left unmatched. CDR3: CASSPERDSYNEQFF. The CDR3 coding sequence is TGCGCCAGCAGCCCCGAGCGGGACTCCTACAATGAGCAGTTCTTC.

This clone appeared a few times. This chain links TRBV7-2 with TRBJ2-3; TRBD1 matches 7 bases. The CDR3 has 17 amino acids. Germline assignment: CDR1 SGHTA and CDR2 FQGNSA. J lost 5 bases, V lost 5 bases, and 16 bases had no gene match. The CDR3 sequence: CASSLHPGRGQVDTQYF. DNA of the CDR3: TGTGCCAGCAGCCTTCATCCTGGTAGGGGGCAGGTAGATACGCAGTATTTT.

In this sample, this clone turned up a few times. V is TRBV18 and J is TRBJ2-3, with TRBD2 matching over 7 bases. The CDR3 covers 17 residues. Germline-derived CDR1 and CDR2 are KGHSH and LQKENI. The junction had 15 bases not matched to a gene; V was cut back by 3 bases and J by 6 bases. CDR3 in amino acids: CASSPTGAAGLLDTQYF. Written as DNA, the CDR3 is TGTGCCAGCTCACCGACGGGTGCAGCGGGGCTTCTGGATACGCAGTATTTT.

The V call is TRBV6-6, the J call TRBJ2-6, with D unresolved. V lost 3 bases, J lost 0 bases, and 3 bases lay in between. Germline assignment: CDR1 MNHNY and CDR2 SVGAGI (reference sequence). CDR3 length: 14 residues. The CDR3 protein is CASSYYSGANVLTF. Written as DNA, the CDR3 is TGTGCCAGCAGTTATTACTCTGGGGCCAACGTCCTGACTTTC.

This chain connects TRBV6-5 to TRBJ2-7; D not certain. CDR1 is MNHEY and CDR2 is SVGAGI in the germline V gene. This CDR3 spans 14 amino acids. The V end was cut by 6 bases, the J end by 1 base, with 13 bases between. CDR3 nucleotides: TGTGCCAGCAGAGCCTTTACGGATTCCTACGAGCAGTACGTC. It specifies CASRAFTDSYEQYV.

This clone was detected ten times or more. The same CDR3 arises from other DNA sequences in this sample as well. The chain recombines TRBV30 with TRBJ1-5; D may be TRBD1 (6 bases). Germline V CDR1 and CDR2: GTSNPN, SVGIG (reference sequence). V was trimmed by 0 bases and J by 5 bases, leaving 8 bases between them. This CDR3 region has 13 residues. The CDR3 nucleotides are TGTGCCTGGAGTGTACAGGGTGATCAGCCCCAGCATTTT. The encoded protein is CAWSVQGDQPQHF.

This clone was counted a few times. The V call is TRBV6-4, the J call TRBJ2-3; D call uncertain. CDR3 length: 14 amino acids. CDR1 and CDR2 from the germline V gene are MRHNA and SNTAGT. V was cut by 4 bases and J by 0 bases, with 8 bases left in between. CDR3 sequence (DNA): TGTGCCAGCAGTGGGGGAACTAGCACAGATACGCAGTATTTT. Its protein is CASSGGTSTDTQYF.

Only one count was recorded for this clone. CDR3 bases: TGTGCCAGCAGCTCGGGACTAGCGAGGAGGACCGGGGAGCTGTTTTTT. It specifies CASSSGLARRTGELFF. The chain carries TRBV7-2 and TRBJ2-2; TRBD2 aligns across 10 bases. Germline-derived CDR1 and CDR2 are SGHTA and FQGNSA. V lost 4 bases to trimming and J lost 5 bases; unmatched junction nucleotides: 7. The CDR3 runs 16 residues. The full variable domain, in which reference TRBV7-2 and TRBJ2-2 provide the parts outside the CDR3, is GAGVSQSPSNKVTEKGKDVELRCDPISGHTALYWYRQSLGQGLEFLIYFQGNSAPDKSGLPSDRFSAERTGGSVSTLTIQRTQQEDSAVYLCASSSGLARRTGELFFGEGSRLTVL.

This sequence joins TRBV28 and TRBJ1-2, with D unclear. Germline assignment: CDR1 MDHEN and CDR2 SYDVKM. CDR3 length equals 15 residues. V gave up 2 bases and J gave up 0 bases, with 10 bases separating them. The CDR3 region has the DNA TGTGCCAGCAGTTTAAGGTGGTCGGCTAACTATGGCTACACCTTC. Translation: CASSLRWSANYGYTF.

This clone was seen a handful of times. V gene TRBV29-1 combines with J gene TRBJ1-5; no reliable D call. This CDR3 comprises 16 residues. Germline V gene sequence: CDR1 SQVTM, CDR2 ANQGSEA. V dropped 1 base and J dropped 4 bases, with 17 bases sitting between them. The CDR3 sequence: CSVEVMKLVRNQPQHF. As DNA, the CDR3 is TGCAGCGTTGAAGTTATGAAACTAGTACGGAATCAGCCCCAGCATTTT.

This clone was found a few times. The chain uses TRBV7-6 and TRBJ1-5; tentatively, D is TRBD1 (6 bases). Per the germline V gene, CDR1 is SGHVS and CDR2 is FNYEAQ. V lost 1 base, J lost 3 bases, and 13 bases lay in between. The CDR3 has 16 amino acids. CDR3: CASSLGGAPSNQPQHF. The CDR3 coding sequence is TGTGCCAGCAGCTTAGGGGGGGCCCCCTCCAATCAGCCCCAGCATTTT.

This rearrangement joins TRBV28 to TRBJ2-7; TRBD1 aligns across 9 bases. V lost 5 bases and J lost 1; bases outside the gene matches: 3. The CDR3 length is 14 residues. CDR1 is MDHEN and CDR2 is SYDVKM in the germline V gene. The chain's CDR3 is CASSGTGNSYEQYV. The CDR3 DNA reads TGTGCCAGCAGTGGGACAGGGAATTCCTACGAGCAGTACGTC.

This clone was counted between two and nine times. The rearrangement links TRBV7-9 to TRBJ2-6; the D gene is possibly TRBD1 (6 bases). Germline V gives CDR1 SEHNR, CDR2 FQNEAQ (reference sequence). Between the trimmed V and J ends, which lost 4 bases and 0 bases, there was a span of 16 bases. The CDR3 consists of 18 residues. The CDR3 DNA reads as TGTGCCAGCAGCTCGCGCTCGACGGGACACTCTGGGGCCAACGTCCTGACTTTC. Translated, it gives CASSSRSTGHSGANVLTF.

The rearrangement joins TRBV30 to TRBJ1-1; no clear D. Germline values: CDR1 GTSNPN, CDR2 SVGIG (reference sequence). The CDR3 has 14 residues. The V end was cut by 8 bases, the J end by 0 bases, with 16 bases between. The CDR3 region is CAGSRGGLNTEAFF. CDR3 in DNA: TGTGCCGGCTCTCGCGGCGGGTTGAACACTGAAGCTTTCTTT.

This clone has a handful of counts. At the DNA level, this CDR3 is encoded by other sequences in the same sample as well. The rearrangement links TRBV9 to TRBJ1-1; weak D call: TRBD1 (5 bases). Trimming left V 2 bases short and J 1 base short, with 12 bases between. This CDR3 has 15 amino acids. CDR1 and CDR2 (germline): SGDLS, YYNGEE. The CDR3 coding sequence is TGTGCCAGCAGCGTCGCCGGGACGGAGAACACTGAAGCTTTCTTT. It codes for CASSVAGTENTEAFF. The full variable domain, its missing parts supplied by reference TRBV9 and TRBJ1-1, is DSGVTQTPKHLITATGQRVTLRCSPRSGDLSVYWYQQSLDQGLQFLIQYYNGEERAKGNILERFSAQQFPDLHSELNLSSLELGDSALYFCASSVAGTENTEAFFGQGTRLTVV.